This T cell receptor beta chain was retrieved from a study of T cell changes during pregnancy in multiple sclerosis (dated by TCRdb to about 2019). For context, the study as a whole: Changes in the T cell repertoire over the course of pregnancy were examined in this study in women with multiple sclerosis.

This clone is a singleton in its sample. There is no known antigen for this receptor. Per-nucleotide qualities are absent, and no much larger clonotype sits a single base away. Libraries came from the immunoSEQ multiplex PCR assay. The source is immuneACCESS, and TCRdb retained only in-frame sequences with V and J called. Part of the clones is not carried over; for the studies checked, unresolved V genes explain less than half of this, and the remainder is unexplained. Within this sample are some 80,000 clones, with more than 70% of them counted one time only. Over 0.8% of the sample is taken by the ten largest. V ends up 3 bases short and J 5 bases short, with an unmatched junction base count of 8. CDR1 is given as SGHVS and CDR2 as FQNEAQ, both from the germline V gene. From the cysteine through the phenylalanine, the CDR3 covers 16 amino acids. Only the CDR3 part of the read is kept: 48 bases, read in frame from the first base.

Sequences were derived from peripheral blood, sampled in the first trimester of pregnancy. The V and J genes are TRBV7-8 and TRBJ2-5; the junction holds 11 bases that match TRBD2. This sequence originates from a female donor in good health, enrolled as a control in a pregnancy study. The CDR3 region reads CASSFLAGGPRETQYF. The nucleotide sequence reads TGTGCCAGCAGCTTCTTAGCGGGAGGGCCGCGGGAGACCCAGTACTTC. The full variable domain, with segments outside the CDR3 supplied by the reference TRBV7-8 and TRBJ2-5 proteins, appears as GAGVSQSPRYKVAKRGQDVALRCDPISGHVSLFWYQQALGQGPEFLTYFQNEAQLDKSGLPSDRFFAERPEGSVSTLKIQRTQQEDSAVYLCASSFLAGGPRETQYFGPGTRLLVL.